The clone carrying this T cell receptor beta chain was counted between two and nine times. What it binds is not known. Germline assignment: CDR1 MNHEY and CDR2 SMNVEV (reference sequence). This CDR3 is built from 15 residues. V shed 6 bases, J shed 3 bases, and the junction held 7 bases outside the gene matches. This entry comes from a study of cytomegalovirus exposure and HLA in healthy donors. Study-level background: The 130 or so validation repertoires, a later analysis reported, used the same platform as the 666 first-cohort repertoires. Study conclusions and caveats: Associated with cytomegalovirus, according to the listing, were 150 to 200 TCR beta chains.

Here immunoSEQ multiplex PCR was the method, and the copy in TCRdb shows in-frame clones only, minus some. The data show over 75,000 clones, 85% seen once. Sequences were obtained from PBMCs. The rearrangement links TRBV27 to TRBJ2-4; TRBD2 aligns across 8 bases. The sequence was collected from a man between 18 and 35 years old in good health and CMV-seropositive. The CDR3 DNA follows: TGTGCCAGCAGACCAGCGGGAGTGGTCAAAAACATTCAGTACTTC. This translates into CASRPAGVVKNIQYF.